This T cell receptor (beta chain) was documented in a study of beta chain features in type 1 diabetes. Regarding the study as a whole: VDJ junctions in type 1 diabetes patients carried more deletions and fewer insertions. Moderate but significant shortening of TCRB CDR3s was recorded in all four CD4+ subsets from Type 1 diabetes patients.

Of the isolated RNA, all was reverse transcribed, and so the sequenced material was expressed TCRB transcripts. Repertoires were generated with immunoSEQ multiplex PCR, while TCRdb's copy carries only in-frame clones and drops some. The data show about 270,000 clones, roughly an eighth seen once. The CDR3 is 13 amino acids. Per germline, CDR1 SGHTA and CDR2 FQGNSA. Trimming took off 1 base at V and 5 bases at J, with 5 bases between the two ends. For this clone: What it binds is not known.

The sample comprised naive CD4+ T cells from blood. This clonotype was obtained from a man younger than 40 with type 1 diabetes. The chain has TRBV7-2 and TRBJ2-2; D unclear. DNA for the CDR3: TGTGCCAGCAGCTTAGTATCGACCGGGGAGCTGTTTTTT. Its protein product is CASSLVSTGELFF.